The 30 T cell receptor beta chains below come from one sample, sequenced in a study of naive and memory T cell subsets (TCRdb year 2017). The library was obtained by UMI-ligation and nested PCR. The sequencer was an Illumina MiSeq. The beta constant-region primer was an equimolar mix of two oligonucleotides covering both TRBC1 and TRBC2. The ligated cDNA went through four rounds of PCR with nested alpha and beta constant-region primers together with the SP2 primer. TCRdb ran its own pipeline on the public reads, namely fastp trimming at Q25 and MiXCR clone calling, and kept in-frame beta chains. Under each unique CDR3 protein, matching rows form one entry showing the most common genes and DNA. The sample data list 95,000 to 150,000 distinct CDR3 sequences, and over 30% of these were observed just once. Clones ranked in the top ten supply approximately 0.9% of the sample. Sequences were obtained from central memory CD4+ T cells from blood. The cell subset or site tag for this specimen amounts to: central memory, CD45RA- CD27+. The receptors were gathered from a human donor in good health.

The chain combines TRBV30 with TRBJ2-3; unclear D gene. Deletions cut 4 bases from V and 2 bases from J, with 7 bases between. The CDR3 is 12 amino acids. CDR1 is GTSNPN, CDR2 SVGIG, per germline (reference sequence). The CDR3 sequence: CAWNPNTDTQYF. CDR3 nucleotides: TGTGCCTGGAACCCAAACACAGATACGCAGTATTTT. Full variable domain (outside the CDR3, taken from reference TRBV30 and TRBJ2-3): SQTIHQWPATLVQPVGSPLSLECTVEGTSNPNLYWYRQAAGRGLQLLFYSVGIGQISSEVPQNLSASRPQDRQFILSSKKLLLSDSGFYLCAWNPNTDTQYFGPGTRLTVL.

Concerning this clonotype itself: Since a much larger clone is just one base distant, this may be a read error. The J gene is TRBJ2-3, the V gene TRBV6-5; 8 bases map to TRBD1. Germline CDR1 reads MNHEY; CDR2 reads SVGAGI. This CDR3 has 14 amino acids. CDR3 sequence reads: CVSSWTGYTDTQYF. The CDR3 region has the DNA TGTGTCAGCAGTTGGACAGGGTACACAGATACGCAGTATTTT.

The table lists this clonotype with a few counts. The V and J genes are TRBV3-1 and TRBJ2-1; D may be TRBD2 (5 bases). V was cut by 0 bases and J by 5 bases, with 11 bases left in between. The CDR3 is 15 residues long. Germline loops: CDR1 LGHDT, CDR2 YNNKEL (reference sequence). The CDR3 protein is CASSQDMRAHNEQFF. In DNA form, the CDR3 reads TGTGCCAGCAGCCAAGATATGCGGGCACACAATGAGCAGTTCTTC.

This sequence joins TRBV28 and TRBJ2-1; D may be TRBD1 or TRBD2 (5 bases each). The V end was cut by 6 bases, the J end by 7 bases, with 19 bases between. This CDR3 spans 15 amino acids. Per the germline V gene, CDR1 is MDHEN and CDR2 is SYDVKM. This chain's CDR3 is CASRLAGTPRNEQFF. The DNA for the CDR3 is TGTGCCAGCAGGTTAGCCGGGACCCCTCGGAATGAGCAGTTCTTC.

The chain has TRBV6-2 or TRBV6-3 and TRBJ2-3; TRBD2 matches 8 bases. V lost 6 bases and J lost 1; bases outside the gene matches: 6. Germline lookup yields CDR1 MNHEY and CDR2 SVGEGT. This CDR3 comprises 15 residues. Here the CDR3 DNA reads TGTGCCAGCAGCACCGGGACTAGACGCACAGATACGCAGTATTTT. This sequence encodes CASSTGTRRTDTQYF.

This clonotype occurred many times. V and J are TRBV11-2 and TRBJ2-2; 9 nucleotides match TRBD1. From germline, CDR1 is SGHAT and CDR2 FQNNGV. V lost 5 bases to trimming and J lost 5 bases; unmatched junction nucleotides: 6. The CDR3 sequence is 15 residues long. The CDR3 nucleotides are TGTGCCAGCAGCCAAAGGGACAGGGTTACCGGGGAGCTGTTTTTT. As protein: CASSQRDRVTGELFF.

The sample holds a few counts of this clonotype. This chain links TRBV6-1 with TRBJ1-5, with 8 nucleotides matching TRBD1. The length of the CDR3 is 16 residues. The germline V gene has CDR1 MNHNS and CDR2 SASEGT. The J segment lost 7 bases and the V segment lost 2 bases, leaving 10 bases of the junction unmatched. For the CDR3, the DNA is TGTGCCAGCAGTGAAAACCTGTTGGACAGGGTCCAGCCCCAGCATTTT. Translating it yields CASSENLLDRVQPQHF.

The chain uses TRBV7-8 and TRBJ2-1; TRBD1 is a possible D gene (5 bases). The CDR3 consists of 17 residues. Germline V gives CDR1 SGHVS, CDR2 FQNEAQ. V was pared by 5 bases and J by 0 bases, with 17 bases between. The CDR3 sequence is CASSPFGQPSSYNEQFF. The CDR3 bases are TGTGCCAGCAGCCCATTTGGACAACCGAGCTCCTACAATGAGCAGTTCTTC. The full variable domain, with the rest looked up from reference TRBV7-8 and TRBJ2-1, is GAGVSQSPRYKVAKRGQDVALRCDPISGHVSLFWYQQALGQGPEFLTYFQNEAQLDKSGLPSDRFFAERPEGSVSTLKIQRTQQEDSAVYLCASSPFGQPSSYNEQFFGPGTRLTVL.

This clonotype was seen more than once but under ten times. This chain uses TRBV3-1 with TRBJ2-6; the D is unclear. The V end was cut by 4 bases, the J end by 6 bases, with 7 bases between. CDR1 and CDR2 (germline): LGHDT, YNNKEL (reference sequence). This CDR3 is 13 amino acids long. This CDR3 is CASSPSVANVLTF. The CDR3, as DNA: TGTGCCAGCAGCCCCTCCGTGGCCAACGTCCTGACTTTC.

This sequence joins TRBV20-1 and TRBJ2-7; 7 bases map to TRBD2. The germline V gene has CDR1 DFQATT and CDR2 SNEGSKA (reference sequence). Losses at the gene ends were 2 bases for V and 3 bases for J; bases not matched to a gene: 13. The CDR3 covers 16 residues. The CDR3 loop reads CSARPLAGVKGYEQYF. The CDR3 DNA is TGCAGTGCTAGACCTTTGGCGGGAGTTAAGGGCTACGAGCAGTACTTC.

This chain links TRBV4-3 with TRBJ2-1; the match to TRBD1 covers 10 bases. V lost 2 bases, J lost 9 bases, and 16 bases stayed unmatched. This CDR3 has 18 residues. Germline V gene lookup returns CDR1 LGHNA and CDR2 YSLEER. Written as DNA, the CDR3 is TGCGCCAGCAGCCAAACTTCATTCCTCCGGGACAGGGGCTTTGAGCAGTTCTTC. Translation gives CASSQTSFLRDRGFEQFF.

This clonotype was picked up a small number of times. The CDR3 loop is CASSQDVRAHQPQHF. The CDR3, as DNA: TGCGCCAGCAGCCAAGATGTCAGGGCTCATCAGCCCCAGCATTTT. The rearrangement joins TRBV4-3 to TRBJ1-5, with D tentatively TRBD1 (5 bases). Trimming took 0 bases from V and 5 from J, leaving 11 bases between them. The germline gives CDR1 LGHNA, CDR2 YSLEER. This CDR3 spans 15 amino acids.

The chain couples TRBV12-5 to TRBJ2-1; D might be TRBD2 (6 bases). Germline V lookup: CDR1 LGHNT, CDR2 FRNRAP. Deletions cut 1 base from V and 6 bases from J, with 13 bases between. The CDR3 contains 15 residues. CDR3 DNA: TGTGCTAGTGGTTTGGGAGCCCAGGGAGGCAATGAGCAGTTCTTC. Amino acid sequence: CASGLGAQGGNEQFF. The entire variable domain, with the rest obtained from reference TRBV12-5 and TRBJ2-1, is as follows: DARVTQTPRHKVTEMGQEVTMRCQPILGHNTVFWYRQTMMQGLELLAYFRNRAPLDDSGMPKDRFSAEMPDATLATLKIQPSEPRDSAVYFCASGLGAQGGNEQFFGPGTRLTVL.

The gene calls are TRBV6-5 and TRBJ1-1; D perhaps matches TRBD1 (5 bases). This CDR3 spans 17 amino acids. Germline values: CDR1 MNHEY, CDR2 SVGAGI. Trimming removed 2 bases from V and 6 bases from J, with 22 bases in between. CDR3 loop: CASSYGGVASGLSEAFF. In DNA form, the CDR3 reads TGTGCCAGCAGTTACGGGGGGGTGGCCTCGGGTTTGTCTGAAGCTTTCTTT.

This clonotype was counted between two and nine times. This chain joins TRBV4-1 and TRBJ2-7; no clear D gene. This CDR3 is 15 amino acids long. Trimming removed 1 base at V and 0 bases at J, with 10 bases between. CDR1 and CDR2 from the germline V gene are MGHRA and YSYEKL. Written as DNA, the CDR3 is TGCGCCAGCAGCCAAGCACCATCCCACTCCTACGAGCAGTACTTC. It is translated as CASSQAPSHSYEQYF.

CDR3 in amino acids: CSVVPPLLGETQYF. The CDR3 nucleotides read TGCAGCGTTGTTCCCCCGTTGTTGGGGGAGACCCAGTACTTC. This chain connects TRBV29-1 to TRBJ2-5; no definite D call. The CDR3 contains 14 residues. The ends were cut back, 4 bases at V and 5 bases at J, with 17 bases in the middle. Germline V CDR1 and CDR2: SQVTM, ANQGSEA.

This clonotype was observed a handful of times. The chain joins TRBV6-6 to TRBJ2-7, with 7 bases lining up with TRBD1. J lost 9 bases, V lost 5 bases, and 10 bases had no gene match. Germline CDR1 is MNHNY and CDR2 is SVGAGI (reference sequence). The CDR3 is 13 amino acids. CDR3 DNA: TGTGCCAGCAGTCAAGGGACAGACTCGGGGCAGTACTTC. Its protein product is CASSQGTDSGQYF.

The V gene is TRBV12-3 or TRBV12-4, the J gene TRBJ2-1, with D uncertain. This CDR3 comprises 15 residues. V was trimmed by 6 bases and J by 4 bases, leaving 16 bases between them. The CDR3 is CASSSRSMGYNEQFF. CDR3 coding DNA: TGTGCCAGCAGCTCCCGAAGTATGGGGTACAATGAGCAGTTCTTC.

This clonotype has only one observation. V gene TRBV20-1 combines with J gene TRBJ2-5; 11 bases match TRBD2. V lost 6 bases, J lost 0 bases, and 12 bases stayed unmatched. Per the germline V gene, CDR1 is DFQATT and CDR2 is SNEGSKA (reference sequence). The CDR3 is made up of 17 amino acids. Here the CDR3 reads CSARRLAGITNQETQYF. The CDR3 DNA reads TGCAGTGCCCGCCGACTAGCGGGGATAACAAACCAAGAGACCCAGTACTTC.

This chain links TRBV5-5 with TRBJ1-6, with 11 positions matching TRBD1. Germline-derived CDR1 and CDR2 are SGHKS and YYEKEE (reference sequence). This CDR3 region has 15 residues. Trimming removed 4 bases from V and 8 bases from J; junction bases left unmatched: 5. CDR3 DNA sequence: TGTGCCAGCAGCCCAGGGACAGGGGGTCATTCACCCCTCCACTTT. Encoded protein: CASSPGTGGHSPLHF.

In its sample, this clonotype was seen many times. The genes are TRBV6-5 and TRBJ2-3; 9 bases align to TRBD1. Trimming at V came to 6 bases and at J to 3 bases, leaving 7 bases not matched to a gene. CDR1 is MNHEY, CDR2 SVGAGI, per germline. The CDR3 consists of 15 residues. CDR3 in amino acids: CASSRGTGPTDTQYF. The CDR3 DNA is TGTGCCAGCAGCCGAGGGACAGGGCCGACAGATACGCAGTATTTT.

The V gene is TRBV4-1, the J gene TRBJ2-7; 8 positions match TRBD1. The junction had 9 bases not matched to a gene; V was cut back by 4 bases and J by 4 bases. The CDR3 consists of 15 residues. The germline CDR1 and CDR2 sequences are MGHRA and YSYEKL. The DNA of the CDR3 is TGCGCCAGCAGCCCGATTCAGGGGGCGAGGTACGAGCAGTACTTC. It specifies CASSPIQGARYEQYF.

This chain links TRBV12-5 with TRBJ1-3; D is uncertain. Germline lookup yields CDR1 LGHNT and CDR2 FRNRAP. Trimming shortened V by 2 bases and J by 4 bases, and 6 bases separated the two germline ends. The CDR3 length is 13 residues. The CDR3 region is CASGLLPGNTIYF. In DNA, the CDR3 is TGTGCTAGTGGTTTGCTGCCAGGAAACACCATATATTTT. The variable domain in full, completed from reference TRBV12-5 and TRBJ1-3, reads DARVTQTPRHKVTEMGQEVTMRCQPILGHNTVFWYRQTMMQGLELLAYFRNRAPLDDSGMPKDRFSAEMPDATLATLKIQPSEPRDSAVYFCASGLLPGNTIYFGEGSWLTVV.

The J gene is TRBJ1-2, the V gene TRBV20-1; TRBD1 aligns across 8 bases. Germline trimming cut 1 base from V and 8 bases from J; bases unmatched to any gene: 9. CDR1 is DFQATT, CDR2 SNEGSKA, per germline (reference sequence). The CDR3 covers 14 residues. In DNA, the CDR3 is TGCAGTGCTAGAGTCGGTAACAGGGGGTTCGGCTACACCTTC. Translating gives CSARVGNRGFGYTF.

The J gene is TRBJ1-4, the V gene TRBV6-2 or TRBV6-3; the D is unclear. The germline V gene has CDR1 MNHEY and CDR2 SVGEGT. This CDR3 region has 16 residues. V was pared by 6 bases and J by 0 bases, with 14 bases between. CDR3 nucleotides: TGTGCCAGCAGCCCAGGAAACTTCGCAACTAATGAAAAACTGTTTTTT. This codes for CASSPGNFATNEKLFF.

This clonotype occurred a few times. The chain carries TRBV5-1 and TRBJ2-7; 12 bases match TRBD2. The CDR3 contains 14 residues. The germline V gene has CDR1 SGHRS and CDR2 YFSETQ. The V gene end was trimmed by 4 bases and the J gene end by 6 bases; junction bases not matched to a gene: 5. The CDR3 DNA reads as TGCGCCAGCAGCCCTAGCGGGAGGGCCGGCGAGCAGTACTTC. This gives the protein CASSPSGRAGEQYF.

The V call is TRBV12-3 or TRBV12-4, the J call TRBJ2-3; perhaps TRBD2 as D (6 bases). The ends were cut back, 7 bases at V and 2 bases at J, with 16 bases in the middle. The CDR3 is made up of 15 amino acids. The DNA for the CDR3 is TGTGCCAGCACCCCCGGGACTCTAAACACAGATACGCAGTATTTT. Protein product: CASTPGTLNTDTQYF.

The chain joins TRBV13 to TRBJ2-4, with TRBD1 identical over 8 bases. This CDR3 is 16 amino acids long. V dropped 5 bases and J dropped 1; count of bases not matched to a gene: 7. Germline-derived CDR1 and CDR2 are PRHDT and FYEKMQ (reference sequence). The CDR3 DNA sequence: TGTGCCAGCAGCCCGAGACAGGGGCGGGCCAAAAACATTCAGTACTTC. Translation gives CASSPRQGRAKNIQYF.

The J gene is TRBJ2-3, the V gene TRBV29-1, with D unresolved. The CDR3 totals 13 residues. The germline V gene has CDR1 SQVTM and CDR2 ANQGSEA. V lost 5 bases and J 1 base, leaving 10 bases between the germline ends. Written as DNA, the CDR3 is TGCAGCGTTTCGGCGGATCGCACAGATACGCAGTATTTT. Protein product: CSVSADRTDTQYF.

The chain employs TRBV6-2 or TRBV6-3 and TRBJ2-2, with D unclear. Germline V gives CDR1 MNHEY, CDR2 SVGEGT. The CDR3 is 15 amino acids. V lost 4 bases to trimming and J lost 2 bases, with 11 bases between them. CDR3 bases: TGTGCCAGCAGTTTGACCAACCTTAACACCGGGGAGCTGTTTTTT. It codes for CASSLTNLNTGELFF.